The sequence of this T cell receptor (beta chain) was determined in a study of T cell responses to AZD1222 COVID-19 vaccine. Study-level points and caveats: At baseline, seropositivity was found in only a handful of AZD1222 recipients. Among vaccine-associated CD4 TCRs, coverage spanned spike, with dominance at 160-218 and 743-854.

The CDR3 consists of 14 residues. From germline, CDR1 is SGHRS and CDR2 YFSETQ. Trimming took 0 bases from V and 5 from J, leaving 12 bases between them. About this clone: As yet, its antigen is unknown.

TCRdb's copy holds only in-frame clones and misses some; the assay was immunoSEQ multiplex PCR. The table shows some 110,000 clones, with 80% to 90% occurring only once. The sequence was collected from an adult in good health. The material sequenced was peripheral blood, taken on day 0 of AZD1222 vaccination. The chain uses TRBV5-1 and TRBJ2-7; maybe TRBD2 (5 bases). The CDR3 region has the DNA TGCGCCAGCAGCTTGGGAGGGATTAGAAACGAGCAGTACTTC. This translates into CASSLGGIRNEQYF.